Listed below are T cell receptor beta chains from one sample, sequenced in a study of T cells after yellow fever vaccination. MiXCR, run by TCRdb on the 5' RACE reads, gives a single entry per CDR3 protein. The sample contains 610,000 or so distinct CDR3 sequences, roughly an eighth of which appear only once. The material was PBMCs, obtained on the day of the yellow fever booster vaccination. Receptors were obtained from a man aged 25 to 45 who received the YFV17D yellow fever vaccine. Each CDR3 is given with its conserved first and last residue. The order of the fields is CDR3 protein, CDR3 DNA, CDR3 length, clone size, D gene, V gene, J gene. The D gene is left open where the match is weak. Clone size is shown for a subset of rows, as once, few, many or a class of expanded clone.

CASSFDRGVDTQYF	TGTGCCAGCAGTTTTGACAGGGGAGTTGATACGCAGTATTTT	14	.	TRBD1	TRBV12-3/TRBV12-4	TRBJ2-3
CASSTLAGASKTQYF	TGTGCCAGCAGCACACTAGCGGGAGCTTCTAAGACCCAGTACTTC	15	few	TRBD2	TRBV7-2	TRBJ2-5
CASSPAEGPYEQYF	TGTGCCAGCAGCCCTGCAGAAGGTCCTTACGAGCAGTACTTC	14	many	.	TRBV3-1	TRBJ2-7
CASSHENIKKLFF	TGTGCCAGCAGCCACGAAAACATTAAAAAACTGTTTTTT	13	.	.	TRBV7-9	TRBJ1-4
CSPSGEIKETQYF	TGCAGTCCAAGTGGTGAGATCAAAGAGACCCAGTACTTC	13	few	.	TRBV20-1	TRBJ2-5
CASMEGEETQYF	TGTGCCAGTATGGAGGGAGAAGAGACCCAGTACTTC	12	.	.	TRBV19	TRBJ2-5
CASSATSGPSYEQYF	TGCGCCAGCAGCGCCACTAGCGGACCCTCCTACGAGCAGTACTTC	15	.	TRBD2	TRBV5-1	TRBJ2-7
CSVGQGAWGYTF	TGCAGCGTTGGACAGGGGGCGTGGGGCTACACCTTC	12	few	TRBD1	TRBV29-1	TRBJ1-2
CASSVRLAGGPYNEQFF	TGTGCCAGCAGCGTAAGGCTAGCGGGGGGGCCCTACAATGAGCAGTTCTTC	17	.	TRBD2	TRBV9	TRBJ2-1
CASKSLGELFF	TGTGCCAGCAAGTCCTTGGGGGAGCTGTTTTTT	11	few	.	TRBV12-3/TRBV12-4	TRBJ2-2
CASSSLAGGAEQYF	TGTGCCAGCAGTTCACTAGCGGGAGGTGCGGAGCAGTACTTC	14	many	TRBD2	TRBV7-2	TRBJ2-7
CAISKTELETQYF	TGTGCCATCTCAAAAACAGAACTAGAGACCCAGTACTTC	13	.	.	TRBV10-3	TRBJ2-5
CAIRETVTEAFF	TGTGCCATCAGAGAGACAGTCACTGAAGCTTTCTTT	12	.	.	TRBV10-3	TRBJ1-1
CASSLGSSYEQYF	TGTGCCAGCAGCTTAGGATCCTCCTACGAGCAGTACTTC	13	many	.	TRBV12-3/TRBV12-4	TRBJ2-7
CASSRTATSGRNEQYF	TGTGCCAGCTCCCGTACCGCAACTAGCGGGAGAAACGAGCAGTACTTC	16	.	TRBD2	TRBV18	TRBJ2-7
CSARGGLAGTYNEQFF	TGCAGTGCTAGAGGAGGACTAGCGGGAACCTACAATGAGCAGTTCTTC	16	few	TRBD2	TRBV20-1	TRBJ2-1
CASSQLGLPLASGSSGANVLTF	TGTGCCAGCAGCCAACTGGGGCTTCCCTTGGCTAGCGGGAGCTCTGGGGCCAACGTCCTGACTTTC	22	few	TRBD2	TRBV14	TRBJ2-6
CASSQDSVPSGMGSTQYF	TGCGCCAGCAGCCAAGACTCTGTTCCTAGCGGGATGGGTTCTACGCAGTATTTT	18	few	TRBD2	TRBV4-1	TRBJ2-3
CASSGFSGREETQYF	TGTGCCAGCAGCGGATTTAGCGGGAGGGAAGAGACCCAGTACTTC	15	few	TRBD2	TRBV6-4	TRBJ2-5
CARDKSYNEQFF	TGTGCCCGTGACAAGTCCTACAATGAGCAGTTCTTC	12	many	.	TRBV30	TRBJ2-1
CASSATGTQPTYEQYF	TGTGCCAGCAGCGCAACCGGGACTCAGCCCACTTACGAGCAGTACTTC	16	few	.	TRBV7-8	TRBJ2-7
CSVEVGPNTEAFF	TGCAGCGTTGAAGTGGGCCCGAACACTGAAGCTTTCTTT	13	.	.	TRBV29-1	TRBJ1-1
CASSLATGTGYNEQFF	TGTGCCAGCAGCTTAGCAACCGGGACAGGCTACAATGAGCAGTTCTTC	16	.	TRBD1	TRBV7-9	TRBJ2-1
CASSFTSGARGETQYF	TGTGCCAGCAGCTTTACTAGCGGGGCACGGGGAGAGACCCAGTACTTC	16	.	TRBD2	TRBV7-9	TRBJ2-5